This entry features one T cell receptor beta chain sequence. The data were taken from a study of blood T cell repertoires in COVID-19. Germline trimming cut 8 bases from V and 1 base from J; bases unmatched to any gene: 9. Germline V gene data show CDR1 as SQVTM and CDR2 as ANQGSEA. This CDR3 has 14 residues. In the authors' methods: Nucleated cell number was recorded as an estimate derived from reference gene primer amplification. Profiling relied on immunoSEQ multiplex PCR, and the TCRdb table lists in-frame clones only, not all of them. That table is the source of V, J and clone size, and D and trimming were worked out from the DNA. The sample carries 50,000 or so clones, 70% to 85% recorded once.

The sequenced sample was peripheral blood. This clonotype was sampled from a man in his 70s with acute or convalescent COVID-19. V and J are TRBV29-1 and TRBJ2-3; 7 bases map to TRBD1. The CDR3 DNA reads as TGCAGCACTCGACAGGGTGGAGGCACAGATACGCAGTATTTT. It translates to CSTRQGGGTDTQYF.